The rows below give T cell receptor beta chains drawn from one sample of a study of blood T cell repertoires in COVID-19. TCRdb's table, derived via immunoSEQ multiplex PCR, lists solely in-frame clones and lacks some. Among about 140,000 clones, around 80% were seen once, and the ten largest hold 5.5% to 8%. Sequencing was carried out using peripheral blood. The receptor source for this set is a human donor in a cohort sampled during active COVID-19. Each CDR3 is given with its conserved first and last residue. The D gene is left open where the match is weak. Expanded clones are given a class, and other clones once, few, many or no size at all.

j_call clone_size d_call v_call cdr3_nt cdr3_aa
TRBJ2-4 few TRBD1 TRBV7-3 TGTGCCAGGCCTCCCGGGACAGGGGGCGGTCGGAGTATAGCCAAAAACATTCAGTACTTC CARPPGTGGGRSIAKNIQYF
TRBJ2-7 . TRBD1 TRBV27 TGTGCCAGCGGCAGGACAGGGGTCGTCGACGAGCAGTACTTC CASGRTGVVDEQYF
TRBJ1-1 few . TRBV4-1 TGCGCCAGCAGCCAAGGTACACAGGGTTACACTGAAGCTTTCTTT CASSQGTQGYTEAFF
TRBJ2-5 . TRBD2 TRBV19 TGTGCCAGTAGTATGGGGCTAGCGGGGGCCGACGCGGAGACCCAGTACTTC CASSMGLAGADAETQYF
TRBJ1-4 . . TRBV7-9 TGTGCCAGCAGCTATAGCGCAGGAAAACTGTTTTTT CASSYSAGKLFF
TRBJ1-2 . . TRBV28 TGTGCCAGCAGTTTCCCAACAGGGTTAACCGGCTACACCTTC CASSFPTGLTGYTF
TRBJ2-1 . TRBD2 TRBV2 TGTGCCAGCAGTGCCGGGGGGTACAATGAGCAGTTCTTC CASSAGGYNEQFF
TRBJ2-5 . TRBD2 TRBV14 TGTGCCAGCAGCCGTAGCGGGGGGTCAGAGACCCAGTACTTC CASSRSGGSETQYF
TRBJ2-1 . . TRBV5-1 TGCGCCAGCAGCAAGCAACAGGGCTCCTACAATGAGCAGTTCTTC CASSKQQGSYNEQFF
TRBJ2-6 . . TRBV15 TGTGCCACCAGCAGAGATACCGGTGGGGCCAACGTCCTGACTTTC CATSRDTGGANVLTF
TRBJ2-7 . TRBD2 TRBV5-8 TGTGCCAGCAGCCTCGGGGGGGTACGGGGAGTTGTGAACTTC CASSLGGVRGVVNF
TRBJ2-3 . . TRBV2 TGTGCCAGCAGCTTACAGGGCGCTACGCAGTATTTT CASSLQGATQYF
TRBJ1-6 . . TRBV21-1 TGTGCCAGCAGCAAATATTCAGGGGGCGGAGGTACCCTCCACTTT CASSKYSGGGGTLHF
TRBJ1-4 . TRBD1 TRBV19 TGTGCCAGTAGTTTCGGAGGGACAGTCAATGAAAAACTGTTTTTT CASSFGGTVNEKLFF
TRBJ2-5 . TRBD2 TRBV29-1 TGCAGCGTTGGCGGGGGGCAAGAGACCCAGTACTTC CSVGGGQETQYF
TRBJ2-2 . TRBD1 TRBV24-1 TGTGCCACCAGTGATTGGGGGACAGGGATCCCCGGGGAGCTGTTTTTT CATSDWGTGIPGELFF
TRBJ2-3 . . TRBV10-3 TGTGCCATCAGTGACTACGGCAGGGTCCTAAGCACAGATACGCAGTATTTT CAISDYGRVLSTDTQYF
TRBJ1-3 . TRBD1 TRBV4-1 TGCGCCAGCAGCCCCGACAGGGCTGGAAACACCATATATTTT CASSPDRAGNTIYF
TRBJ2-3 . TRBD2 TRBV5-4 TGTGCCAGCAGCCCCCCCCAGCGGGGGAACACAGATACGCAGTATTTT CASSPPQRGNTDTQYF
TRBJ1-3 once TRBD1 TRBV7-8 TGTGCCAGCAGCTTAGCCGATAGGACAGGGGGTTTAGCGGGAAACACCATATATTTT CASSLADRTGGLAGNTIYF
TRBJ1-6 few TRBD1 TRBV7-9 TGTGCCAGCAGCGATCGACAGGGGATGAATTCACCCCTCCACTTT CASSDRQGMNSPLHF
TRBJ1-5 . . TRBV28 TGTGCCAGCCGGGTACCCAATCAGCCCCAGCATTTT CASRVPNQPQHF
TRBJ2-2 . . TRBV19 TGTGCCAGTAGTATACGTTTGGGTGGTTTTATCTCAGGGTTGCACACCGGGGAGCTGTTTTTT CASSIRLGGFISGLHTGELFF
TRBJ2-7 . TRBD1 TRBV11-2 TGTGCCAGCAGCTCCCGACAGGGGTGGTACGAGCAGTACTTC CASSSRQGWYEQYF
TRBJ2-6 . TRBD1 TRBV5-4 TGTGCCAGCAGCCCCGCCGGGACAGGGATTTCTGGGGCCAACGTCCTGACTTTC CASSPAGTGISGANVLTF
TRBJ1-5 . . TRBV24-1 TGTGCCACCAGTGACGCCGGGACAAAGAGCAATCAGCCCCAGCATTTT CATSDAGTKSNQPQHF
TRBJ1-5 . TRBD1 TRBV19 TGTGCCAGTAGCGACGGACAGGGGATGACGCAGCCCCAGCATTTT CASSDGQGMTQPQHF
TRBJ1-2 . . TRBV5-5 TGTGCCAGCAGCTTGGCTACCTATGGCTACACCTTC CASSLATYGYTF
TRBJ1-2 . TRBD1 TRBV7-2 TGTGCCAGCAGCGCAAGACAGGGGGCGCCGGATGGCTACACCTTC CASSARQGAPDGYTF
TRBJ2-1 . TRBD2 TRBV4-2 TGTGCCAGCAGCCAAGTAGCGGGGGACAACAATGAGCAGTTCTTC CASSQVAGDNNEQFF
TRBJ2-1 . . TRBV11-2 TGTGCCACTGGCAGGGGCAATGAGCAGTTCTTC CATGRGNEQFF
TRBJ2-7 . . TRBV28 TGTGCCAGCAGCCTCTTACGGGGGTTTGAGCAGTACTTC CASSLLRGFEQYF
TRBJ1-1 . TRBD1 TRBV28 TGTGCCAGCATTACAGGGGACACTGAAGCTTTCTTT CASITGDTEAFF
TRBJ1-3 . . TRBV4-2 TGTGCCAGCAGCCAAGATAGAACAGGGCTGGGGGGAAACACCATATATTTT CASSQDRTGLGGNTIYF
TRBJ1-1 . . TRBV12-3/TRBV12-4 TGTGCCAGCAGTTTTTTCGACACTGAAGCTTTCTTT CASSFFDTEAFF
TRBJ2-2 once . TRBV5-4 TGTGCCAGCAGCTTGGCAGGACCACGAGGGGGGGAGCTGTTTTTT CASSLAGPRGGELFF
TRBJ1-6 once . TRBV28 TGTGCCAGCAGTACCTTCACGGGGAGGATGGGTTCACCCCTCCACTTT CASSTFTGRMGSPLHF